This T cell receptor beta chain emerged from a study of PD-1 blockade in mismatch repair-deficient tumors. Study context: Enrolled about 2013-2016, patients had progressing, pretreated mismatch repair-deficient cancers of over nine types. Overall study results and limits: Tumor-resident clones, often undetectable pretreatment in blood, expanded then contracted after pembrolizumab.

Repertoires were generated with immunoSEQ multiplex PCR, while TCRdb's copy carries only in-frame clones and drops some. This sample carries roughly 25,000 clones, 83% of them seen once, and the ten largest clones take 20% to 25%. All patients were mismatch repair deficient, assessed by either PCR or immunohistochemistry. The TCR-sequenced patients were a few responders to pembrolizumab. Germline CDR1 reads SGHVS; CDR2 reads FQNEAQ. V lost 2 bases and J 8 bases, leaving 9 bases between the germline ends. This CDR3 is 12 amino acids long. As for this clone: The antigen remains unidentified.

This TCR was sampled from an adult with mismatch repair-deficient cancer. The rearrangement links TRBV7-8 to TRBJ1-2, with D tentatively TRBD1 (5 bases). Sequences were derived from peripheral blood, sampled 12 weeks after starting pembrolizumab. Written as DNA, the CDR3 is TGTGCCAGCAGCTTAAGAGGGGAGGGCTACACCTTC. Protein sequence: CASSLRGEGYTF.